The source of this T cell receptor (beta chain) is a study of T cell responses to AZD1222 COVID-19 vaccine. Germline CDR1 and CDR2: MNHEY and SMNVEV (reference sequence). V gave up 6 bases and J gave up 5 bases; unmatched junction bases: 7. This CDR3 is built from 13 residues. Profiled with immunoSEQ multiplex PCR; TCRdb holds only in-frame clones, not every one. The table lists 95,000 to 100,000 clones, 87% of them singletons, with about 9.4% in the top ten. This receptor was identified in an adult who received the AZD1222 COVID-19 vaccine. This chain uses TRBV27 with TRBJ2-7; the match to TRBD1 covers 7 bases. Sequencing used peripheral blood, obtained 28 days after the second AZD1222 dose. CDR3 protein: CASSIQGWNEQYF. Here the CDR3 DNA reads TGTGCCAGCAGCATACAGGGGTGGAACGAGCAGTACTTC.